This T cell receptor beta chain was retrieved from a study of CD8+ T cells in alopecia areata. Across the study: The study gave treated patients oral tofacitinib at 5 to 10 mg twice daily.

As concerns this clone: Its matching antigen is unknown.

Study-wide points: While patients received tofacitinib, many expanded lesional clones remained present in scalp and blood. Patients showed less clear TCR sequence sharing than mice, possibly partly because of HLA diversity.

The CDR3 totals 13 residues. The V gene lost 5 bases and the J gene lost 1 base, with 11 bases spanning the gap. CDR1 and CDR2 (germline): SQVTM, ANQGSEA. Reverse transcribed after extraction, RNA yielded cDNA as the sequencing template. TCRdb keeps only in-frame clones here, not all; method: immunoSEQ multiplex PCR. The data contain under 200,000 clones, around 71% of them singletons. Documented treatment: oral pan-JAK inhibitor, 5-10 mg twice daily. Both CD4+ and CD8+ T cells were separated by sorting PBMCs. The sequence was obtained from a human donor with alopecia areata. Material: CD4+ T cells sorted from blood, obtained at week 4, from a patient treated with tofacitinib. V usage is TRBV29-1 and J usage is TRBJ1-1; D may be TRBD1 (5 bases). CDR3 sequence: CSVTGISNTEAFF. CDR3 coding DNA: TGCAGCGTTACAGGTATTTCGAACACTGAAGCTTTCTTT.